These T cell receptor beta chains were read from a single sample in a study of control samples from healthy donors and cancer patients. TCRdb's copy holds only in-frame clones and misses some; the assay was immunoSEQ multiplex PCR. The data show just under 60,000 clones, more than 85% seen once. The specimen sequenced was PBMCs. Receptors originate from a man aged 35 to 55 with colorectal cancer. Both conserved end residues are trimmed from each CDR3. The order of the fields is V gene, clone size, J gene, CDR3 protein. Part of the rows lack a size; the others show once, few, many or a class for expanded clones.

v_gene: TRBV12-3/TRBV12-4
abundance: .
j_gene: TRBJ1-2
CDR3aa: ASTLTGYYGYT

v_gene: TRBV5-1
abundance: .
j_gene: TRBJ1-6
CDR3aa: ASSLDTGTAYNSPLH

v_gene: TRBV7-9
abundance: .
j_gene: TRBJ2-5
CDR3aa: ASSLQGSVQETQY

v_gene: TRBV5-1
abundance: .
j_gene: TRBJ2-1
CDR3aa: ASSLDGLNNEQF

v_gene: TRBV3-1/TRBV3-2
abundance: .
j_gene: TRBJ1-2
CDR3aa: ASSQVPADGYT

v_gene: TRBV7-9
abundance: .
j_gene: TRBJ2-7
CDR3aa: ASTDGRQELYEQY

v_gene: TRBV6-5
abundance: .
j_gene: TRBJ1-1
CDR3aa: ASSPNRGLNTEAF

v_gene: TRBV6-5
abundance: .
j_gene: TRBJ2-7
CDR3aa: ASRPYQEYEQY

v_gene: TRBV11-3
abundance: .
j_gene: TRBJ2-2
CDR3aa: ASSGMGQGTGELF

v_gene: TRBV24-1
abundance: few
j_gene: TRBJ2-1
CDR3aa: ATSDPQGGGGSYNEQF